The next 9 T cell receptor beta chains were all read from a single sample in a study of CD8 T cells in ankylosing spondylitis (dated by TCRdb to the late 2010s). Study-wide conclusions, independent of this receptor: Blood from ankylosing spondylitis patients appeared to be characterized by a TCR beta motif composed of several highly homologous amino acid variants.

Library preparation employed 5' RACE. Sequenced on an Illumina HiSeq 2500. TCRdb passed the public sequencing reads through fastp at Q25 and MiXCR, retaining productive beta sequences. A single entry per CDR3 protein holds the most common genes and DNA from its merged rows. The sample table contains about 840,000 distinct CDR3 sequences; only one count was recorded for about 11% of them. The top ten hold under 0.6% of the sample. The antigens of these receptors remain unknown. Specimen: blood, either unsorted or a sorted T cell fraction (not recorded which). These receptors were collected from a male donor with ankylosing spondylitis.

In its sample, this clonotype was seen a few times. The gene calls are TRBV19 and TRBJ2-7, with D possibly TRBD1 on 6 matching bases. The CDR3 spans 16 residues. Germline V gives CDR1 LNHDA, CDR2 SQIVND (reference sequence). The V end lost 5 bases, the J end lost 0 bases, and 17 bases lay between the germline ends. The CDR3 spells CASSSFRQVNSYEQYF. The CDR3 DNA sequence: TGTGCCAGTAGTTCTTTCAGACAGGTCAACTCCTACGAGCAGTACTTC.

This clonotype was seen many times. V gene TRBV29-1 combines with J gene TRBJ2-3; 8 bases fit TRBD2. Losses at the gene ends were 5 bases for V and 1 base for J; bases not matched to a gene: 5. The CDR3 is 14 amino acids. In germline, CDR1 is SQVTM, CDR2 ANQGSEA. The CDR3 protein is CSVRGLGGTDTQYF. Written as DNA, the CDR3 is TGCAGCGTTCGGGGACTAGGGGGCACAGATACGCAGTATTTT.

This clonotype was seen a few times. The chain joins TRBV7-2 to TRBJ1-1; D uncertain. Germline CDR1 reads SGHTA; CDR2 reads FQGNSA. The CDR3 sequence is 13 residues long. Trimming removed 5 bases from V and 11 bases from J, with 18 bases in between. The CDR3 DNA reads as TGTGCCAGCAGCCCCAGTCGTCAGACGGGGGCTTTCTTT. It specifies CASSPSRQTGAFF.

The CDR3 DNA follows: TGTGCCAGCAGTTACGGCGGAGCTAGGGACGAGCAGTACTTC. Protein: CASSYGGARDEQYF. This chain connects TRBV6-5 to TRBJ2-7; D ambiguous. This CDR3 comprises 14 residues. Germline CDR1 reads MNHEY; CDR2 reads SVGAGI. Between the trimmed V and J ends, which lost 2 bases and 5 bases, there was a span of 13 bases.

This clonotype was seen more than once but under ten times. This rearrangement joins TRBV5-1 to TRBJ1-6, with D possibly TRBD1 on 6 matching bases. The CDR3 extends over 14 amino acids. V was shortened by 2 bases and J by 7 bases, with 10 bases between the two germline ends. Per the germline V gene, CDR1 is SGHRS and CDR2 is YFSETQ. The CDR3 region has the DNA TGCGCCAGCAGCTTTTACCAGGGGAATTCACCCCTCCACTTT. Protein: CASSFYQGNSPLHF.

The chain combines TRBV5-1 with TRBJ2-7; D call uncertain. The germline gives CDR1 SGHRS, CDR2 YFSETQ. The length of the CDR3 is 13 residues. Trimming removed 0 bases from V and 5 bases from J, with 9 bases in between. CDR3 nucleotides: TGCGCCAGCAGCTTGGCCTTAGAAAACGAGCAGTACTTC. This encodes CASSLALENEQYF.

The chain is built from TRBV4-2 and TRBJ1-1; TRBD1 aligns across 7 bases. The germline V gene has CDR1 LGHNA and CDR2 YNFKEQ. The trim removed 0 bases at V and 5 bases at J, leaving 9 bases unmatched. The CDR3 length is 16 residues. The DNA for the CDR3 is TGTGCCAGCAGCCAAGATCCATGGCAGGGGGAGACTGAAGCTTTCTTT. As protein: CASSQDPWQGETEAFF.

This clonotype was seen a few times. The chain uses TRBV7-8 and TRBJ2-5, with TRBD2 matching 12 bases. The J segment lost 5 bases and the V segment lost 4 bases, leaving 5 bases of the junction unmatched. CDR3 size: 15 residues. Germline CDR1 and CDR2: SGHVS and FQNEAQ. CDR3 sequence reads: CASSSTSGRGETQYF. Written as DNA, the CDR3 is TGTGCCAGCAGCTCGACTAGCGGGAGAGGGGAGACCCAGTACTTC.

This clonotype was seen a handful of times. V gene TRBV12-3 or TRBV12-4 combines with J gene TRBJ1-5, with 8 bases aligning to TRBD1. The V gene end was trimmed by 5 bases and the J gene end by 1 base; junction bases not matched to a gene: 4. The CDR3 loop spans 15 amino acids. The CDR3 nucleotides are TGTGCCAGCAGTAGCAGGGGGCCCAGCAATCAGCCCCAGCATTTT. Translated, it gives CASSSRGPSNQPQHF.